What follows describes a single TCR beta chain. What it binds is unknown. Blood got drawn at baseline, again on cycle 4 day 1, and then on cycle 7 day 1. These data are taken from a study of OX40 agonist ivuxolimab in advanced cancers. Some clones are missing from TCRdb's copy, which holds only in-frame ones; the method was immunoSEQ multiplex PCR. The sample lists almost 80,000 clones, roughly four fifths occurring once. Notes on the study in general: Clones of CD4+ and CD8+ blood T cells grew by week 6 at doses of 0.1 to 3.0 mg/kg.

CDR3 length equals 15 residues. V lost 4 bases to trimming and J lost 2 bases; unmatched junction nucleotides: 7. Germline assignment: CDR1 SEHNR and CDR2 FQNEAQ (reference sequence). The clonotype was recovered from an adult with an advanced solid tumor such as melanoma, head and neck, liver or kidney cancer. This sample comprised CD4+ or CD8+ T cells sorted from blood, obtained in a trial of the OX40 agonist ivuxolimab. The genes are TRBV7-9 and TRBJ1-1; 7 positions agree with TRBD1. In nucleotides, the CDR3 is TGTGCCAGCAGCTCGGGACAGACACTAAACACTGAAGCTTTCTTT. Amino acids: CASSSGQTLNTEAFF.